A single sample is the source of the 28 T cell receptor beta chains below, sequenced in a study of T-cell reconstitution after alpha-beta-depleted transplantation in children. The library targeted TCRbeta and was prepared with unique molecular identifiers. TCRdb passed the PCR reads through MiXCR, listing each CDR3 protein once. This repertoire shows a few hundred thousand distinct CDR3 sequences, approximately 9.7% found once; its top ten account for over 4.5%. This specimen consisted of PBMCs from the stem cell graft donor, obtained from the stem cell graft. These receptors were collected from a human donor who donated a stem cell graft to a child with SCID.

This clonotype showed up just a few times. This sequence joins TRBV3-1 and TRBJ2-5, with 7 bases that match TRBD2. Germline assignment: CDR1 LGHDT and CDR2 YNNKEL (reference sequence). The CDR3 runs to 16 residues. Trimming at V came to 1 base and at J to 1 base, leaving 6 bases not matched to a gene. Written as DNA, the CDR3 is TGTGCCAGCAGCCAAGGAGTAGCGGGCATCCAAGAGACCCAGTACTTC. Its translation: CASSQGVAGIQETQYF.

This clonotype has ten or more counts. The gene calls are TRBV20-1 and TRBJ1-1; no definite D call. The CDR3 totals 10 residues. Trimming left V 3 bases short and J 8 bases short, with 7 bases between. Germline CDR1 DFQATT, CDR2 SNEGSKA (reference sequence). CDR3 region: CSASRLEAFF. DNA of the CDR3: TGCAGTGCTAGCCGGCTGGAAGCTTTCTTT.

This clonotype was counted many times. Here the CDR3 reads CASSWGTDNSPLHF. As DNA, the CDR3 is TGTGCCAGCAGCTGGGGGACAGATAATTCACCCCTCCACTTT. The chain couples TRBV7-8 to TRBJ1-6, with 7 bases fitting TRBD1. CDR1 and CDR2 (germline): SGHVS, FQNEAQ. With V trimmed by 4 bases and J by 5 bases, 2 bases remained unmatched. There are 14 residues in the CDR3.

There are many counts of this clonotype. The V gene is TRBV28, the J gene TRBJ2-7, with D possibly matching TRBD1 (6 bases). CDR3 length: 13 residues. The V gene's germline CDR1 is MDHEN and CDR2 SYDVKM. Between the trimmed V and J ends, which lost 2 bases and 5 bases, there was a span of 10 bases. CDR3 amino acids: CASSLIPGDEQYF. The CDR3 coding sequence is TGTGCCAGCAGTTTAATACCAGGGGACGAGCAGTACTTC. The variable domain in full, completed from reference TRBV28 and TRBJ2-7, reads DVKVTQSSRYLVKRTGEKVFLECVQDMDHENMFWYRQDPGLGLRLIYFSYDVKMKEKGDIPEGYSVSREKKERFSLILESASTNQTSMYLCASSLIPGDEQYFGPGTRLTVT.

This clonotype has ten or more counts. DNA for the CDR3: TGTGCCAGCAGTCGGGGGTTGAGTGAAAAACTGTTTTTT. The encoded protein is CASSRGLSEKLFF. V is TRBV12-3 or TRBV12-4 and J is TRBJ1-4; D may be TRBD1 (5 bases). V shed 5 bases and J shed 7 bases, with 11 bases lying between them. The CDR3 has 13 amino acids.

This clonotype was counted ten times or more. The chain has TRBV6-2 or TRBV6-3 and TRBJ2-7; the D is unclear. CDR1 is MNHEY, CDR2 SVGEGT, per germline. This CDR3 region has 14 residues. The V and J ends lost 0 bases and 7 bases respectively, with 13 bases between them. CDR3 nucleotide sequence: TGTGCCAGCAGTTACTCCGCAGGCCCAGCGGAGCAGTACTTC. It codes for CASSYSAGPAEQYF.

This clonotype showed up many times. This chain uses TRBV5-1 with TRBJ2-1, with 8 bases aligning to TRBD1. The CDR3 is made up of 14 amino acids. The V segment lost 0 bases and the J segment 7 bases; nucleotides outside the gene matches: 3. From germline, CDR1 is SGHRS and CDR2 YFSETQ. This CDR3 reads CASSLGTGSNEQFF. The CDR3 DNA reads as TGCGCCAGCAGCTTGGGGACAGGGTCGAATGAGCAGTTCTTC.

This clonotype was seen repeatedly, ten times or more. The gene calls are TRBV20-1 and TRBJ2-7; tentatively, D is TRBD1 (6 bases). The V end lost 6 bases, the J end lost 6 bases, and 12 bases lay between the germline ends. This CDR3 is built from 11 residues. Germline V CDR1 and CDR2: DFQATT, SNEGSKA (reference sequence). The CDR3 DNA reads TGCAGTGCCCGGGACAAACGCGAGCAGTACTTC. The encoded protein is CSARDKREQYF.

The chain is built from TRBV4-2 and TRBJ1-1; D is unresolved. V lost 4 bases to trimming and J lost 1 base, with 10 bases between them. CDR1 and CDR2 (germline): LGHNA, YNFKEQ. The CDR3 runs to 14 residues. The CDR3 bases are TGTGCCAGCAGCCCCGATACACGGAACACTGAAGCTTTCTTT. This sequence encodes CASSPDTRNTEAFF.

This clonotype occurred many times. CDR3 protein: CASSQSGSGVSAFF. For the CDR3, the DNA is TGCGCCAGCAGCCAAAGCGGGTCGGGGGTGAGCGCTTTCTTT. The V gene is TRBV5-1, the J gene TRBJ1-1; TRBD1 is a possible D gene (5 bases). Germline lookup yields CDR1 SGHRS and CDR2 YFSETQ. With 4 bases removed from V and 11 bases from J, the gap between germline ends came to 21 bases. The CDR3 consists of 14 residues.

This clonotype was observed many times. The rearrangement uses TRBV4-2 and TRBJ2-1; D possibly matches TRBD1 or TRBD2 (6 bases each). This CDR3 spans 14 amino acids. Germline V gene data show CDR1 as LGHNA and CDR2 as YNFKEQ. Trimming stripped 3 bases from V and 8 bases from J, with 14 bases between. For the CDR3, the DNA is TGTGCCAGCAGCCAGGAGGGGGGCTCGGATGAGCAGTTCTTC. Translation: CASSQEGGSDEQFF.

Ten or more counts support this clonotype. V is TRBV24-1 and J is TRBJ2-1, with 9 positions matching TRBD1. The CDR3 length is 15 residues. The V gene end was trimmed by 5 bases and the J gene end by 6 bases; junction bases not matched to a gene: 7. Looked up from germline, CDR1 is KGHDR and CDR2 is SFDVKD. This chain's CDR3 is CATSGRDRAINEQFF. The DNA for the CDR3 is TGTGCCACCAGTGGACGGGACAGGGCTATCAATGAGCAGTTCTTC.

This clonotype has a count of ten or more. The chain joins TRBV7-2 to TRBJ2-7; D ambiguous. The CDR3 is 13 amino acids. Germline loops: CDR1 SGHTA, CDR2 FQGNSA. Trimming cost V 5 bases and J 2 bases, with 10 bases left between them. The CDR3 reads CASSRSPPYEQYF. Here the CDR3 DNA reads TGTGCCAGCAGCAGGTCTCCGCCCTACGAGCAGTACTTC.

This clonotype has more than one count but fewer than ten. J is TRBJ2-7 and V is TRBV2; 9 bases agree with TRBD1. With 7 bases clipped from V and 4 bases from J, the junction kept 8 bases outside the gene matches. This CDR3 is built from 14 residues. Germline assignment: CDR1 SNHLY and CDR2 FYNNEI. CDR3 bases: TGTGCCAGCACCTTGGACAGGGGACTTTACGAGCAGTACTTC. This codes for CASTLDRGLYEQYF.

Many counts were recorded for this clonotype. J is TRBJ2-1 and V is TRBV7-8; 8 bases are shared with TRBD2. Germline CDR1 reads SGHVS; CDR2 reads FQNEAQ. The V gene end was trimmed by 1 base and the J gene end by 10 bases; junction bases not matched to a gene: 9. The CDR3 totals 15 residues. This CDR3 is CASSLGVSGGAEQFF. Here the CDR3 DNA reads TGTGCCAGCAGCTTAGGGGTTTCGGGGGGGGCCGAGCAGTTCTTC.

The sample holds many counts of this clonotype. The genes are TRBV20-1 and TRBJ1-3, with 7 bases lining up with TRBD1. Losses at the gene ends were 5 bases for V and 1 base for J; bases not matched to a gene: 11. Germline assignment: CDR1 DFQATT and CDR2 SNEGSKA (reference sequence). This CDR3 has 16 residues. The DNA for the CDR3 is TGCAGTGCTTCCCAGGGACAGACCTCATCTGGAAACACCATATATTTT. This gives the protein CSASQGQTSSGNTIYF.

There are many counts of this clonotype. This chain connects TRBV10-1 to TRBJ2-5; D is perhaps TRBD2 (5 bases). Germline V gives CDR1 WNHNN, CDR2 SYGVQD (reference sequence). This CDR3 region has 15 residues. V was clipped by 0 bases and J by 1 base, with 9 bases between them. CDR3 residues: CASSESLGVQETQYF. The CDR3 DNA follows: TGCGCCAGCAGTGAGTCCCTCGGGGTCCAAGAGACCCAGTACTTC.

This clonotype was seen ten or more times. The chain uses TRBV4-1 and TRBJ1-1; D gene uncertain. The CDR3 runs 14 residues. Per germline, CDR1 MGHRA and CDR2 YSYEKL. Trimming cost V 3 bases and J 0 bases, with 8 bases left between them. The CDR3: CASSQTDLNTEAFF. As DNA, the CDR3 is TGCGCCAGCAGCCAGACGGATTTGAACACTGAAGCTTTCTTT.

This clonotype has a count of ten or more. Germline is not matched at one junction end, which may reflect a read error. The J gene is TRBJ1-5, the V gene TRBV5-1; the D is unclear. The CDR3 is 13 residues long. Germline V gene lookup returns CDR1 SGHRS and CDR2 YFSETQ. The CDR3 DNA reads TGTGCCAGCAGCCTTGACGGGAATCAGCCCCAGCATTTT. Its protein product is CASSLDGNQPQHF.

Worth noting for this clonotype: A read error may be the cause here, since a much bigger clone is one base away. This rearrangement joins TRBV5-1 to TRBJ2-2; the D gene is possibly TRBD2 (5 bases). The CDR3 runs 14 residues. Trimming pared 9 bases from V and 5 bases from J, leaving 17 bases between. Germline CDR1 SGHRS, CDR2 YFSETQ. The CDR3 DNA sequence: TGCGCCACCATTCGATTGGGAGCGACCGGGGAGCTGTTTTTT. Amino acids: CATIRLGATGELFF. Together with reference TRBV5-1 and TRBJ2-2, the CDR3 gives the full variable domain: KAGVTQTPRYLIKTRGQQVTLSCSPISGHRSVSWYQQTPGQGLQFLFEYFSETQRNKGNFPGRFSGRQFSNSRSEMNVSTLELGDSALYLCATIRLGATGELFFGEGSRLTVL.

V is TRBV7-2 and J is TRBJ1-3; 7 bases fit TRBD1. Germline V gene lookup returns CDR1 SGHTA and CDR2 FQGNSA. Trimming removed 6 bases from V and 0 bases from J; junction bases left unmatched: 5. The length of the CDR3 is 15 residues. As DNA, the CDR3 is TGTGCCAGCAGGTCCGACAGGGCCTCTGGAAACACCATATATTTT. Protein product: CASRSDRASGNTIYF. The full variable domain, its missing parts supplied by reference TRBV7-2 and TRBJ1-3, is GAGVSQSPSNKVTEKGKDVELRCDPISGHTALYWYRQSLGQGLEFLIYFQGNSAPDKSGLPSDRFSAERTGGSVSTLTIQRTQQEDSAVYLCASRSDRASGNTIYFGEGSWLTVV.

At least ten counts were recorded for this clonotype. The J gene is TRBJ1-2, the V gene TRBV5-1; weak D call: TRBD1 (6 bases). Trimming cost V 2 bases and J 2 bases, with 13 bases left between them. The CDR3 extends over 15 amino acids. Per germline, CDR1 SGHRS and CDR2 YFSETQ. In DNA, the CDR3 is TGCGCCAGCAGCTTCGGGGCGGACAGCAACTATGGCTACACCTTC. Protein product: CASSFGADSNYGYTF.

In this sample, this clonotype turned up a few times. The rearrangement links TRBV6-1 to TRBJ1-1, with TRBD1 matching over 10 bases. Germline values: CDR1 MNHNS, CDR2 SASEGT. Unmatched junction bases numbered 8, after V lost 6 bases and J lost 7 bases. The CDR3 is made up of 14 amino acids. The CDR3 here is CASSEEGTGDEAFF. The CDR3 DNA follows: TGTGCCAGCAGCGAGGAGGGGACAGGGGATGAAGCTTTCTTT.

CDR3 coding DNA: TGCAGTGCTATTACAGGCACAGATACGCAGTATTTT. It is translated as CSAITGTDTQYF. The chain recombines TRBV20-1 with TRBJ2-3; no reliable D call. The germline CDR1 and CDR2 sequences are DFQATT and SNEGSKA (reference sequence). CDR3 length equals 12 residues. V shed 4 bases and J shed 1 base, with 6 bases lying between them.

There are many counts of this clonotype. The chain has TRBV6-1 and TRBJ2-5; 8 bases align to TRBD2. V was pared by 6 bases and J by 1 base, with 10 bases of the junction left unmatched. The CDR3 runs 16 residues. Germline V CDR1 and CDR2: MNHNS, SASEGT. The CDR3 reads CASRKLAVNTQETQYF. The CDR3 bases are TGTGCCAGCAGGAAACTAGCGGTGAATACCCAAGAGACCCAGTACTTC.

Notes on this clonotype: This may be a read error, as it is one base from a much larger clone. The chain uses TRBV21-1 and TRBJ2-7; the table's D call TRBD1 went unverified against the DNA. TRBV21-1 is tagged as a pseudogene. The CDR3 sequence is 13 residues long. In DNA form, the CDR3 reads TGTGCCAGCAACAAAGGTCCCGCCTACGAGCAGTACTTC. The encoded protein is CASNKGPAYEQYF.

The rearrangement joins TRBV28 to TRBJ1-1; 9 nucleotides match TRBD1. Germline CDR1 and CDR2: MDHEN and SYDVKM. The CDR3 spans 12 residues. The V and J ends lost 8 bases and 8 bases, in that order; junction bases with no gene match: 6. The CDR3 coding sequence is TGTGCCAGCGGCTACAGGGGGCAGGAAGCTTTCTTT. It specifies CASGYRGQEAFF.

This clonotype was detected ten times or more. CDR3 in DNA: TGCGCCAGCAGCCCGAGACAGGGGATTGACAATGAGCAGTTCTTC. Its translation: CASSPRQGIDNEQFF. This chain joins TRBV5-1 and TRBJ2-1; 8 nucleotides agree with TRBD1. CDR1 is SGHRS and CDR2 is YFSETQ in the germline V gene. The CDR3 runs 15 residues. V gave up 4 bases and J gave up 5 bases; unmatched junction bases: 8.